Following are 5 T cell receptor beta chains from one sample sequenced in a study of CD8+ T cells in alopecia areata (dated 2018 in TCRdb). Library creation used the immunoSEQ multiplex PCR assay. RNA was extracted from all samples and reverse transcribed into cDNA as template for TCR sequencing. In TCRdb, the immuneACCESS table is reduced to in-frame sequences with V and J assigned. These tables do not hold every clone; where another copy was compared, an unresolved V gene accounts for under half, and the others remain unexplained. In this sample the table shows 200,000 to 300,000 clones, and no singletons are among them. The ten largest clones represent 1.2% of the sample. Pooled mouse cutaneous lymph node cells were stained for CD4, CD8alpha, NKG2D, NKG2ACE and other markers, then sorted on a BD Influx. The sequenced material came from CD4+ T cells sorted from a lymph node. The receptors stem from a C3H/HeJ mouse with alopecia areata. The MHC haplotype carried by mice of this strain is H2-k.

Of note for this clone: The germline and genes are mouse ones. The CDR3 goes on 4 residues after the read ends, and that part is filled in from the germline J gene. V gene TRBV5 combines with J gene TRBJ2-2; no clear D gene. Germline-derived CDR1 and CDR2 are LGHNA and YNLKQL (reference sequence). Trimming left V 2 bases short and J 0 bases short, with 7 bases between. The CDR3 covers 15 residues. The CDR3 protein is CASSQMQTNTGQLYF. The part of the CDR3 DNA that was read is TGTGCCAGCAGCCAAATGCAGACAAACACCGGG.

This clone was detected only a few times. Gene names denote mouse genes. Read sequence stops 4 residues before the CDR3 end, and the germline J gene provides the missing end. Other DNA variants within this sample encode the same CDR3. This chain connects TRBV13-3 to TRBJ2-2; D perhaps matches TRBD1 (6 bases). The germline CDR1 and CDR2 sequences are NNHDY and SYVADS. This CDR3 is 13 amino acids long. V was pared by 2 bases and J by 6 bases, with 8 bases between. CDR3 in amino acids: CASSDRGAGQLYF. The part of the CDR3 DNA that was read is TGTGCCAGCAGTGACAGGGGCGCCGGG.

Concerning this clone itself: All gene names here are mouse names. The CDR3 is cut off 4 residues early in the read; its end comes from the germline J gene. The rearrangement links TRBV1 to TRBJ2-3; perhaps TRBD1 as D (5 bases). Germline CDR1 NSQYPW, CDR2 LRSPGD (reference sequence). With 5 bases removed from V and 1 base from J, the gap between germline ends came to 13 bases. This CDR3 has 15 residues. CDR3 bases read: TGCACCTGCAGTCCCAGGGTCAGGGGTGCAGAA. It is translated as CTCSPRVRGAE. The whole CDR3 protein reads CTCSPRVRGAETLYF.

This clone was detected a few times. Germline and genes here are mouse. The sequence runs out 4 residues before the end of the CDR3; the remainder is reconstructed from the germline J gene. This sequence joins TRBV14 and TRBJ2-3; D is possibly TRBD2 (6 bases). This CDR3 region has 13 residues. Trimming cost V 4 bases and J 3 bases, with 9 bases left between them. Germline CDR1 reads SGHDT; CDR2 reads FRDEAV. The CDR3 DNA, read in part, is TGTGCCAGCAGTGCTGGGGAAGCAGAA. Translating it yields CASSAGEAE. The full-length CDR3 reads as CASSAGEAETLYF.

As concerns this clone: The gene symbols are mouse symbols. The CDR3 end is not reached by the read, which stops 4 residues before it; the germline J gene fills it in. This chain joins TRBV1 and TRBJ1-1; possible D gene TRBD1, 6 bases. V was shortened by 0 bases and J by 0 bases, with 11 bases between the two germline ends. Germline CDR1 is NSQYPW and CDR2 is LRSPGD (reference sequence). The CDR3 extends over 16 amino acids. CDR3 sequence: CTCSADPGTTNTEVFF. The CDR3 DNA, read in part, is TGCACCTGCAGTGCAGATCCCGGGACAACAAACACA. The variable domain in full, with the rest retrieved from reference TRBV1 and TRBJ1-1, is VTLLEQNPRWRLVPRGQAVNLRCILKNSQYPWMSWYQQDLQKQLQWLFTLRSPGDKEVKSLPGADYLATRVTDTELRLQVANMSQGRTLYCTCSADPGTTNTEVFFGKGTRLTVV.